These 9 T cell receptor beta chains came from one sample sequenced in a study of T-cell memory formation after mild COVID-19 (dated by TCRdb to the early 2020s). Library construction relied on 5' RACE. TCRdb shows the sequencer as Illumina NovaSeq 6000. The public reads were quality trimmed at Q25 with fastp and then assembled into clones with MiXCR by TCRdb, keeping productive beta chains. Here each entry gathers all rows of one CDR3 protein and keeps the most common genes and DNA. Present in this sample are 200,000 to 300,000 distinct CDR3 sequences, approximately 15% of which were seen just once. The top ten constitute under 25% of the sample. What was sequenced was PBMCs or a T cell subset sorted from them (not recorded which). These TCRs come from a man younger than 35 who had mild COVID-19 (a few samples of this study predate the infection). The sample titles of this study are shuffled in the database, so cell type and time point are left out; the donor was told from shared clones.

This clonotype was seen more than once but under ten times. This chain joins TRBV20-1 and TRBJ2-5; 8 nucleotides match TRBD1. The CDR3 covers 14 residues. V shed 6 bases and J 5 bases; nucleotides not matched to a gene: 11. Germline values: CDR1 DFQATT, CDR2 SNEGSKA (reference sequence). CDR3 DNA: TGCAGTGCCTTCCCCCAGGGGGCCCAGGAGACCCAGTACTTC. Protein sequence: CSAFPQGAQETQYF.

In its sample, this clonotype was seen a few times. The V gene is TRBV7-2, the J gene TRBJ2-1; the D call may be TRBD1 or TRBD2 (5 bases each). Germline CDR1 SGHTA, CDR2 FQGNSA. V was cut by 5 bases and J by 10 bases, with 18 bases left in between. CDR3 size: 14 residues. CDR3 region: CASSPSGQLREQFF. DNA for the CDR3: TGTGCCAGCAGCCCCTCGGGGCAGCTCAGGGAGCAGTTCTTC.

This chain connects TRBV20-1 to TRBJ2-5; maybe TRBD1 (6 bases). V lost 5 bases and J lost 4, with 11 bases in between. This CDR3 comprises 12 residues. Germline-derived CDR1 and CDR2 are DFQATT and SNEGSKA (reference sequence). The CDR3 is CSASTGLETQYF. The CDR3 DNA reads as TGCAGTGCTTCTACAGGGTTAGAGACCCAGTACTTC.

This clonotype was picked up a small number of times. The chain has TRBV7-2 and TRBJ1-6, with 7 bases lining up with TRBD1. Germline lookup yields CDR1 SGHTA and CDR2 FQGNSA. The CDR3 is made up of 12 amino acids. Losses at the gene ends were 7 bases for V and 9 bases for J; bases not matched to a gene: 3. DNA of the CDR3: TGTGCCAGCACCCGGGACAGTTCACCCCTCCACTTT. Its protein product is CASTRDSSPLHF.

There are a few counts of this clonotype. The chain recombines TRBV5-1 with TRBJ2-3, with D tentatively TRBD1 or TRBD2 (5 bases each). Germline V gene data show CDR1 as SGHRS and CDR2 as YFSETQ. V was pared by 0 bases and J by 0 bases, with 11 bases between. This CDR3 is built from 16 residues. The CDR3 DNA reads as TGCGCCAGCAGCTTGGTTGGGACGTACAGCACAGATACGCAGTATTTT. As protein: CASSLVGTYSTDTQYF. Supplemented by reference TRBV5-1 and TRBJ2-3, the full variable domain reads KAGVTQTPRYLIKTRGQQVTLSCSPISGHRSVSWYQQTPGQGLQFLFEYFSETQRNKGNFPGRFSGRQFSNSRSEMNVSTLELGDSALYLCASSLVGTYSTDTQYFGPGTRLTVL.

This clonotype was seen repeatedly, ten times or more. The chain joins TRBV12-3 or TRBV12-4 to TRBJ2-7; 7 bases align to TRBD1. The CDR3 is made up of 14 amino acids. The junction had 7 bases not matched to a gene; V was cut back by 3 bases and J by 5 bases. CDR3: CASSFPDRVNEQYF. The DNA of the CDR3 is TGTGCCAGCAGTTTCCCCGACAGGGTCAACGAGCAGTACTTC.

The chain carries TRBV5-1 and TRBJ1-2, with D possibly being TRBD1 (6 bases). CDR1 is SGHRS and CDR2 is YFSETQ in the germline V gene. Trimming cost V 4 bases and J 3 bases, with 16 bases left between them. This CDR3 comprises 15 residues. The CDR3 here is CASSSSGQSYYGYTF. Here the CDR3 DNA reads TGCGCCAGCAGCAGCAGCGGACAGTCCTACTATGGCTACACCTTC.

The chain couples TRBV12-3 or TRBV12-4 to TRBJ2-7; perhaps TRBD2 as D (5 bases). V was cut by 3 bases and J by 0 bases, with 6 bases left in between. The CDR3 spans 13 residues. The CDR3 spells CASSFEGSYEQYF. The CDR3 region has the DNA TGTGCCAGCAGTTTCGAGGGCTCCTACGAGCAGTACTTC.

This clonotype showed up just a few times. V is TRBV27 and J is TRBJ2-5; D may be TRBD2 (7 bases). The V gene's germline CDR1 is MNHEY and CDR2 SMNVEV (reference sequence). Trimming removed 6 bases at V and 1 base at J, with 9 bases between. The CDR3 sequence is 13 residues long. The CDR3 DNA sequence: TGTGCCAGCAGGGGGGGGGCCCAAGAGACCCAGTACTTC. Residues: CASRGGAQETQYF.